Detailed here is one TCR beta chain. Its antigen is not identified. The sample is drawn from a study of cytomegalovirus exposure and HLA in healthy donors. General observations from the study: TCR beta V- and J-gene trimming was later associated with a missense DCLRE1C variant. A later analysis showed TCR association rates differing by HLA locus, peaking at DRB1 and lowest at HLA-C. Researchers reportedly found TCR beta sequences accurately predicted most subjects' HLA-A and HLA-B alleles.

Donors consisted of healthy bone marrow donors. It was with 60 Vbeta and 13 Jbeta primers that the PCR ran. TCRdb's table, derived via immunoSEQ multiplex PCR, lists solely in-frame clones and lacks some. The data contain tens of thousands of clones, around 52% of them singletons. Germline-derived CDR1 and CDR2 are SGHRS and YFSETQ. V gave up 8 bases and J gave up 0 bases; unmatched junction bases: 6. CDR3 length equals 15 residues. The sequence was collected from a human donor in good health. The chain has TRBV5-1 and TRBJ2-7; 12 nucleotides line up with TRBD2. The specimen sequenced was PBMCs. The CDR3 here is CASRLAGGTSYEQYF. CDR3 nucleotide sequence: TGCGCCAGTCGGCTAGCGGGGGGGACCTCCTACGAGCAGTACTTC. The full variable domain, its missing parts supplied by reference TRBV5-1 and TRBJ2-7, is KAGVTQTPRYLIKTRGQQVTLSCSPISGHRSVSWYQQTPGQGLQFLFEYFSETQRNKGNFPGRFSGRQFSNSRSEMNVSTLELGDSALYLCASRLAGGTSYEQYFGPGTRLTVT.